Listed below are T cell receptor beta chains from one sample, sequenced in a study of cytomegalovirus exposure and HLA in healthy donors. The repertoire was sequenced with immunoSEQ multiplex PCR; TCRdb's copy has only in-frame clones and lacks some. The table includes 150,000 to 200,000 clones, 79% detected once. Sequenced: PBMCs. These TCRs come from a woman under 40 in good health and CMV-seropositive. Both conserved end residues are part of each CDR3. A D gene is named only where the DNA matches it firmly. Only some rows state a clone size, as once, few, many or a class for expanded clones.

V	D	J	size	DNA	CDR3
TRBV7-2	NA	TRBJ1-5	NA	TGTGCCAGCAGCTTAAGAGAAGCGAGGCCCAATCAGCCCCAGCATTTT	CASSLREARPNQPQHF
TRBV30	TRBD1	TRBJ1-2	NA	TGTGCCTGGAGCCCAGGGGGCGACAACTATGGCTACACCTTC	CAWSPGGDNYGYTF
TRBV7-7	NA	TRBJ2-5	few	TGTGCCAGCAGCCACTACGGTGAACAAGAGACCCAGTACTTC	CASSHYGEQETQYF
TRBV27	TRBD2	TRBJ2-7	NA	TGTGCCAGCAGTGACACTAGCGGGAGGTCCTACGAGCAGTACTTC	CASSDTSGRSYEQYF
TRBV7-9	TRBD1	TRBJ2-5	NA	TGTGCCAGTTACATGACAGGGAAGGGAGAGACCCAGTACTTC	CASYMTGKGETQYF
TRBV13	NA	TRBJ1-2	NA	TGTGCCAGCAGCCATCCCCCCCCGACAGTTCCTAAAGGTGGCTACACCTTC	CASSHPPPTVPKGGYTF
TRBV6-5	TRBD1	TRBJ1-1	NA	TGTGCCAGCATCACCGGGACAGGGAGGACTGAAGCTTTCTTT	CASITGTGRTEAFF
TRBV2	NA	TRBJ2-7	NA	TGTGCCAGCAGCAGGATTCCGAGGGACGAGCAGTACTTC	CASSRIPRDEQYF
TRBV5-1	TRBD1	TRBJ1-5	NA	TGCGCCAGCAGCTCGGGGACAGGGCAGGGTCAGCCCCAGCATTTT	CASSSGTGQGQPQHF
TRBV10-1	TRBD2	TRBJ2-1	NA	TGCGCCAGCAGTGGAGGGGCGGGGGAGGCGCAGTTCTTC	CASSGGAGEAQFF
TRBV19	TRBD2	TRBJ2-3	NA	TGTGCCAGTAGTACCCCGTTTAGCGGGGGCCCTAGCACAGATACGCAGTATTTT	CASSTPFSGGPSTDTQYF
TRBV4-3	TRBD2	TRBJ2-3	NA	TGCGCCAGCAGCCAGGGGACTAGCGGGGGAGATACGCAGTATTTT	CASSQGTSGGDTQYF
TRBV5-6	NA	TRBJ2-3	NA	TGTGCCAGCAGCTTGGATTACACAGATACGCAGTATTTT	CASSLDYTDTQYF
TRBV18	NA	TRBJ1-1	few	TGTGCCAGCTCACCATCAGACAGGCTCAACACTGAAGCTTTCTTT	CASSPSDRLNTEAFF
TRBV7-9	NA	TRBJ2-3	NA	TGTGCCAGCAGCCCCCCCCGGGGGTCCCCTGGCACAGATACGCAGTATTTT	CASSPPRGSPGTDTQYF
TRBV30	NA	TRBJ1-1	NA	TGTGCCTGGAGCCAGGGTTACGAAGCTTTCTTT	CAWSQGYEAFF
TRBV5-6	NA	TRBJ2-7	once	TGTGCCAGCAGCTTGTCCGACGAGCAGTACTTC	CASSLSDEQYF
TRBV29-1	NA	TRBJ2-7	NA	TGCAGCGTTGTAAATTCCTACGAGCAGTACTTC	CSVVNSYEQYF
TRBV11-2	NA	TRBJ2-3	NA	TGTGCCAGCAGCCCTCCGGGACTTGGGCCCAGCACAGATACGCAGTATTTT	CASSPPGLGPSTDTQYF
TRBV4-3	NA	TRBJ1-1	NA	TGCGCCAGCAGCCCCTCACGAATGAGGAACACTGAAGCTTTCTTT	CASSPSRMRNTEAFF
TRBV6-6	NA	TRBJ1-1	few	TGTGCCAGCAGTCTCAAGACAGGACTGAACACTGAAGCTTTCTTT	CASSLKTGLNTEAFF
TRBV6-5	NA	TRBJ2-1	NA	TGTGCCAGCAGTTGGGCCAGGGCGGATTTTGCCGATGAGCAGTTCTTC	CASSWARADFADEQFF
TRBV5-1	NA	TRBJ2-7	NA	TGCGCCAGCAGCTTGGTGTCTGAGTACGAGCAGTACTTC	CASSLVSEYEQYF
TRBV7-9	TRBD2	TRBJ2-3	once	TGTGCCAGCAGCAACCCGGGACTAGGAACAGATACGCAGTATTTT	CASSNPGLGTDTQYF
TRBV27	TRBD1	TRBJ2-7	NA	TGTGCCAGCAGTTTACAACAGGGGGTGTACGAGCAGTACTTC	CASSLQQGVYEQYF
TRBV29-1	NA	TRBJ2-7	NA	TGCAGCGTTGAAGAGGGCCAGATTACCTACGAGCAGTACTTC	CSVEEGQITYEQYF
TRBV2	NA	TRBJ1-5	NA	TGTGCCAGCAGAGGGGAAACAAATCAGCCCCAGCATTTT	CASRGETNQPQHF
TRBV4-1	TRBD1	TRBJ2-2	NA	TGCGCCAGCAGCCTTCGACAGGGGGCGGAAGGCGGGGAGCTGTTTTTT	CASSLRQGAEGGELFF
TRBV19	TRBD2	TRBJ2-1	NA	TGTGCCAGTAGTCGAACTAGCGGAAACTCCTACAATGAGCAGTTCTTC	CASSRTSGNSYNEQFF
TRBV7-9	TRBD1	TRBJ1-4	NA	TGTGCCAGCAGCTGGGGACAGGGAAGGGCAACTAATGAAAAACTGTTTTTT	CASSWGQGRATNEKLFF
TRBV11-2	NA	TRBJ2-7	NA	TGTGCCAGCACCTACGGTGGCGGAGCCTACGAGCAGTACTTC	CASTYGGGAYEQYF
TRBV6-5	TRBD1	TRBJ1-5	few	TGTGCCAGCAGTAAATGGACAGGGCATCAGCCCCAGCATTTT	CASSKWTGHQPQHF
TRBV5-6	TRBD2	TRBJ2-2	once	TGTGCCAGCAGCTTGAAGCGGGGGGCCCCCGGGGAGCTGTTTTTT	CASSLKRGAPGELFF
TRBV7-9	TRBD1	TRBJ1-1	NA	TGTGCCAGCAGCTTACGGACAGGGCCCGAAGCTTTCTTT	CASSLRTGPEAFF
TRBV6-1	TRBD1	TRBJ1-5	NA	TGTGCCAGCAGGCGGGACAGGGGGCAGCAGCCCCAGCATTTT	CASRRDRGQQPQHF
TRBV10-1	TRBD1	TRBJ2-3	NA	TGCGCCAGCAGTCCTATATCGGGACAGGGCGGCGTCAGCACAGATACGCAGTATTTT	CASSPISGQGGVSTDTQYF
TRBV7-8	TRBD1	TRBJ2-5	NA	TGTGCCAGCAGCGACCCCCGGGACAGGGATTTTCAAGAGACCCAGTACTTC	CASSDPRDRDFQETQYF
TRBV5-4	NA	TRBJ2-3	NA	TGTGCCAGCAGCTTGCTGGTCGGACCTTGGACTTCTAGCACAGATACGCAGTATTTT	CASSLLVGPWTSSTDTQYF
TRBV19	NA	TRBJ1-1	NA	TGTGCCAGTAGTATAGCCAAGAACACTGAAGCTTTCTTT	CASSIAKNTEAFF
TRBV27	NA	TRBJ1-1	NA	TGTGCCAGCAGTATGGGACTTACCGAGAGCACTGAAGCTTTCTTT	CASSMGLTESTEAFF
TRBV4-2	NA	TRBJ1-1	NA	TGTGCCAGCAGCCAAGAGTCACGGGTTAACACTGAAGCTTTCTTT	CASSQESRVNTEAFF